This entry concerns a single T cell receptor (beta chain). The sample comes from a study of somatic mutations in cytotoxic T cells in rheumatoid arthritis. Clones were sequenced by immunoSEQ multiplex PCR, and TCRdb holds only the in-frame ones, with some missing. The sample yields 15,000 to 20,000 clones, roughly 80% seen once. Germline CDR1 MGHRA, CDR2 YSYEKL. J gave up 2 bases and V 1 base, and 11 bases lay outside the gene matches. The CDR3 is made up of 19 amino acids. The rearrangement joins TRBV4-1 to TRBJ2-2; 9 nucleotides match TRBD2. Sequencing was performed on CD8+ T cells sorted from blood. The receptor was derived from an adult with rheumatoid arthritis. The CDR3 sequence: CASSQALKRGVFNTGELFF. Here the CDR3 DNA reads TGCGCCAGCAGCCAAGCCCTAAAGCGGGGGGTCTTCAACACCGGGGAGCTGTTTTTT.